This T cell receptor beta chain was captured by sequencing in a study of blood T cell repertoires in COVID-19. Study-wide context: Acute-phase and convalescent COVID-19 samples originated in the United States, Italy and Spain. T cells, B-cell-depleted T cells, or PBMCs supplied cDNA or gDNA.

Per the original methods: Amplification from reference gene primers served as the basis for estimated nucleated cell counts. The table came from immunoSEQ multiplex PCR; TCRdb's copy has only in-frame clones and leaves some out. For V, J and clone size, that table is used; D and trimming come from the DNA. The sample lists around 180,000 clones; about 91% were seen once. The V end lost 1 base, the J end lost 4 bases, and 13 bases lay between the germline ends. Germline V lookup: CDR1 KGHSH, CDR2 LQKENI. CDR3 length: 16 residues. Sequenced input: peripheral blood. This TCR was sampled from a woman in her thirties with acute or convalescent COVID-19. The chain carries TRBV18 and TRBJ1-4, with a tentative D call TRBD1 (5 bases). The CDR3 loop is CASSPLEGAYNEKLFF. The DNA for the CDR3 is TGTGCCAGCTCACCACTTGAAGGGGCCTATAATGAAAAACTGTTTTTT.